The 20 T cell receptor beta chains presented below share a single source sample, sequenced in a study of CD8 T cells in ankylosing spondylitis. TCRdb itself ran the 5' RACE reads through MiXCR, one entry per CDR3 protein. Of about 350,000 distinct CDR3 sequences in the sample, approximately 20% were seen once. Sample: blood, either unsorted or a sorted T cell fraction (not recorded which). These receptors were taken from a male donor with ankylosing spondylitis or in good health (not recorded which).

V is TRBV10-3 and J is TRBJ2-7; TRBD1 matches 7 bases. The CDR3 has 19 residues. The J segment lost 2 bases and the V segment lost 4 bases, leaving 20 bases of the junction unmatched. CDR1 and CDR2 (germline): ENHRY, SYGVKD. The CDR3 reads CAISAVVHRGQSTTYEQYF. The CDR3 coding sequence is TGTGCCATCAGTGCTGTTGTCCATCGGGGACAGAGTACGACCTACGAGCAGTACTTC.

The chain uses TRBV7-9 and TRBJ2-5; D might be TRBD2 (6 bases). This CDR3 comprises 15 residues. Trimming removed 5 bases from V and 4 bases from J, with 17 bases in between. Germline V gene data show CDR1 as SEHNR and CDR2 as FQNEAQ (reference sequence). As DNA, the CDR3 is TGTGCCAGCAGCCCCCCCTGGGCGGGGTTAGAGACCCAGTACTTC. Translation gives CASSPPWAGLETQYF.

The chain carries TRBV12-3 or TRBV12-4 and TRBJ2-5, with 7 positions matching TRBD1. CDR3 size: 14 residues. V lost 6 bases to trimming and J lost 7 bases; unmatched junction nucleotides: 11. The CDR3 is CASRGTGQLVTQYF. The CDR3 nucleotides read TGTGCCAGCAGGGGTACGGGACAGCTGGTGACCCAGTACTTC.

This clonotype was detected only a few times. The chain has TRBV7-8 and TRBJ2-2; the match to TRBD1 covers 8 bases. The length of the CDR3 is 16 residues. CDR1 SGHVS and CDR2 FQNEAQ come from the germline V gene. V was pared by 1 base and J by 3 bases, with 4 bases of the junction left unmatched. CDR3 DNA: TGTGCCAGCAGCTTAGGGACAGGGCGGTACACCGGGGAGCTGTTTTTT. Protein product: CASSLGTGRYTGELFF.

The rearrangement joins TRBV29-1 to TRBJ2-7, with 9 bases fitting TRBD1. There are 13 residues in the CDR3. Trimming took 4 bases from V and 5 from J; bases not matched to a gene: 6. The germline CDR1 and CDR2 sequences are SQVTM and ANQGSEA. The CDR3 loop reads CSVAPGQGNEQYF. CDR3 nucleotide sequence: TGCAGCGTTGCCCCGGGACAGGGAAACGAGCAGTACTTC.

The chain recombines TRBV4-1 with TRBJ2-7; 11 nucleotides align to TRBD1. CDR3 size: 18 residues. Germline CDR1 is MGHRA and CDR2 is YSYEKL. Trimming cost V 1 base and J 1 base; bases outside gene matches: 9. Here the CDR3 DNA reads TGCGCCAGCAGCCAAGGAGGACAGGGGGCGATTATATCCTACGAGCAGTACTTC. Its protein is CASSQGGQGAIISYEQYF.

The J gene is TRBJ2-7, the V gene TRBV12-3 or TRBV12-4; D might be TRBD1 or TRBD2, each matching 6 bases. The CDR3 length is 16 residues. Trimming cost V 5 bases and J 5 bases, with 22 bases left between them. CDR3 nucleotides: TGTGCCAGCAGTCCGGGGGCAGGGGCCCTCCGGGACGAGCAGTACTTC. Amino acid sequence: CASSPGAGALRDEQYF.

This clonotype was counted only a few times. The chain combines TRBV14 with TRBJ2-3; the D call may be TRBD1 or TRBD2 (5 bases each). The CDR3 runs to 15 residues. V lost 8 bases and J 0 bases, leaving 15 bases between the germline ends. Germline CDR1 and CDR2: SGHDN and FVKESK. The CDR3 spells CASAYLGVSTDTQYF. The CDR3 nucleotides are TGTGCCAGCGCGTATTTGGGGGTCAGCACAGATACGCAGTATTTT.

This rearrangement joins TRBV13 to TRBJ1-3; D possibly corresponds to TRBD1 (6 bases). The CDR3 sequence is 13 residues long. Looked up from germline, CDR1 is PRHDT and CDR2 is FYEKMQ (reference sequence). V shed 5 bases and J shed 5 bases, with 10 bases lying between them. The chain's CDR3 is CASSATGRNTIYF. The CDR3 DNA follows: TGTGCCAGCAGCGCAACAGGGAGAAACACCATATATTTT.

The rearrangement uses TRBV9 and TRBJ2-1; D call uncertain. The germline gives CDR1 SGDLS, CDR2 YYNGEE. The V end lost 6 bases, the J end lost 0 bases, and 10 bases lay between the germline ends. The CDR3 consists of 14 residues. CDR3 nucleotide sequence: TGTGCCAGCAATCCAGGAAGCTCCTACAATGAGCAGTTCTTC. This translates into CASNPGSSYNEQFF.

Only a few counts were recorded for this clonotype. This chain connects TRBV4-1 to TRBJ2-3; D perhaps matches TRBD2 (6 bases). Germline CDR1 is MGHRA and CDR2 is YSYEKL. This CDR3 comprises 17 residues. Deletions cut 0 bases from V and 5 bases from J, with 18 bases between. The CDR3 here is CASSQDSGLPGGDTQYF. CDR3 coding DNA: TGCGCCAGCAGCCAAGATAGCGGACTGCCGGGTGGAGATACGCAGTATTTT.

The V call is TRBV21-1, the J call TRBJ2-2; the table's TRBD2 call for D was not verified on the DNA. TRBV21-1 is flagged as a pseudogene. CDR3 length: 14 residues. The CDR3 coding sequence is TGTGCCAGCAGCATTTGGACTAATACCGGGGAGCTGTTTTTT. The encoded protein is CASSIWTNTGELFF.

This clonotype was seen a handful of times. This chain links TRBV12-3 or TRBV12-4 with TRBJ2-6, with D perhaps matching TRBD1 (5 bases). Between the trimmed V and J ends, which lost 4 bases and 0 bases, there was a span of 7 bases. This CDR3 spans 15 amino acids. Here the CDR3 reads CASSWTSSGANVLTF. CDR3 nucleotide sequence: TGTGCCAGCAGTTGGACATCCTCTGGGGCCAACGTCCTGACTTTC.

The CDR3, as DNA: TGTGCCAGCAGTTACCGGAGCGGAGGGGGTCTCTCAGATACGCAGTATTTT. Amino acid sequence: CASSYRSGGGLSDTQYF. The V and J genes are TRBV6-5 and TRBJ2-3; D might be TRBD1 or TRBD2, each matching 6 bases. CDR1 is MNHEY and CDR2 is SVGAGI in the germline V gene. The ends were cut back, 2 bases at V and 4 bases at J, with 19 bases in the middle. The CDR3 extends over 17 amino acids.

Here the CDR3 reads CATSDPGQGANEQYF. CDR3 nucleotide sequence: TGTGCCACCAGTGATCCGGGACAGGGGGCTAATGAGCAGTACTTC. V and J are TRBV24-1 and TRBJ2-7; 12 nucleotides agree with TRBD1. Germline loops: CDR1 KGHDR, CDR2 SFDVKD. The CDR3 length is 15 residues. The trim removed 3 bases at V and 7 bases at J, leaving 6 bases unmatched.

There are a few counts of this clonotype. The chain links TRBV20-1 to TRBJ2-5, with D perhaps given as TRBD1 or TRBD2 (5 bases each). CDR1 and CDR2 (germline): DFQATT, SNEGSKA (reference sequence). CDR3 length: 13 amino acids. CDR3 in amino acids: CSGSEGLAETQYF. CDR3 DNA sequence: TGCAGCGGCTCCGAGGGGCTCGCGGAGACCCAGTACTTC.

About this clonotype itself: Compared with germline, one end of the junction differs, possibly owing to a read error. The chain couples TRBV12-3 or TRBV12-4 to TRBJ2-1, with 11 bases that match TRBD1. The length of the CDR3 is 19 residues. The CDR3 region has the DNA TGTGCCATCAGTTTCGGGTCACTCGGACAGGGGGCGCGTGACAATGAGCAGTTCTTC. This encodes CAISFGSLGQGARDNEQFF.

This clonotype has a handful of counts. The CDR3 coding sequence is TGTGCCAGCAGCTTCGGGCCCTTCCAAGAGACCCAGTACTTC. This encodes CASSFGPFQETQYF. V gene TRBV5-5 combines with J gene TRBJ2-5; the D is unclear. Germline V CDR1 and CDR2: SGHKS, YYEKEE (reference sequence). CDR3 size: 14 residues. V lost 2 bases, J lost 1 base, and 9 bases lay in between.

This clonotype has just a few counts. The gene calls are TRBV29-1 and TRBJ1-1; no clear D gene. V was clipped by 5 bases and J by 0 bases, with 16 bases between them. The germline V gene has CDR1 SQVTM and CDR2 ANQGSEA. The CDR3 has 15 amino acids. The CDR3 sequence is CSVQNYLGMNTEAFF. CDR3 nucleotide sequence: TGCAGCGTTCAGAACTATTTGGGGATGAACACTGAAGCTTTCTTT.

This clonotype was observed a few times. The chain joins TRBV5-6 to TRBJ2-5, with D unclear. CDR3 length: 14 amino acids. V was pared by 3 bases and J by 5 bases, with 14 bases between. Germline loops: CDR1 SGHDT, CDR2 YYEEEE. Here the CDR3 DNA reads TGTGCCAGCAGCTCTCCGACTGGGTGGGAGACCCAGTACTTC. This gives the protein CASSSPTGWETQYF.